These T cell receptor beta chains were read from a single sample in a study of blood T cell repertoires in COVID-19. This table comes from immunoSEQ multiplex PCR, and its TCRdb copy is limited to in-frame clones, with some not included. The data hold about 400,000 clones, with about 89% observed a single time. Input material: PBMCs or T cells enriched from blood (not recorded which). These receptors all stem from a man in his forties or fifties in a cohort exposed to, infected with or recovered from COVID-19 (not recorded which). Both conserved end residues are trimmed from each CDR3. A D gene is named only where the DNA matches it firmly. Some rows mark clone size as missing; the rest say once, few, many or name a class of expanded clone.

j_call | clone_size | d_call | v_call | cdr3_aa
TRBJ2-1 | . | . | TRBV2 | ASSEALLRYNEQF
TRBJ2-7 | . | TRBD1 | TRBV19 | ASSKHPDRANYEQY
TRBJ2-1 | . | TRBD2 | TRBV4-2 | ASSHEAGLVNEQF
TRBJ1-2 | . | TRBD1 | TRBV7-2 | ASRQPGTGYGYT
TRBJ2-5 | . | TRBD1 | TRBV2 | ASSGAGGETQY
TRBJ2-5 | few | . | TRBV28 | ASSLLQGQETQY
TRBJ1-2 | many | TRBD1 | TRBV24-1 | ATSDHVQGSNYGYT
TRBJ2-7 | . | TRBD1 | TRBV5-1 | ASSKQGAASSYEQY
TRBJ1-1 | . | . | TRBV7-2 | ASSLIAGNTEAF
TRBJ2-1 | . | TRBD2 | TRBV5-4 | ASSPPGSGRYNEQF
TRBJ1-1 | . | TRBD1 | TRBV2 | ASSLQGDRANTEAF
TRBJ2-6 | . | . | TRBV19 | ASSMRKPSGANVLT
TRBJ2-1 | once | TRBD2 | TRBV7-2 | ASSSRSGRASEQF
TRBJ2-5 | few | TRBD2 | TRBV27 | ASSSMGLAGETQY
TRBJ1-2 | . | TRBD1 | TRBV5-1 | ASSLPRDRPGGYT
TRBJ2-7 | . | TRBD2 | TRBV30 | AWRSGASYEQY
TRBJ1-1 | . | . | TRBV5-4 | ASTLDSLRDTEAF
TRBJ2-1 | . | TRBD2 | TRBV28 | ASRSTSGSRGEQF
TRBJ1-5 | . | . | TRBV6-4 | ASSDDPTGGHLNQPQH
TRBJ2-3 | . | . | TRBV7-2 | ASSFPGVPDTQY
TRBJ2-7 | . | . | TRBV4-1 | ASSRTGYEQY
TRBJ2-5 | few | . | TRBV3-1/TRBV3-2 | ASSQVHRGGETQY
TRBJ1-4 | . | TRBD1 | TRBV7-9 | ASSSGQAVEKLF
TRBJ2-7 | . | . | TRBV5-1 | ASSLETGTYEQY
TRBJ2-1 | . | . | TRBV7-2 | ASSPLASTYNEQF
TRBJ2-3 | . | TRBD1 | TRBV5-4 | ASGTALTDTQY
TRBJ1-4 | . | TRBD1 | TRBV5-4 | ASSLATGNFNEKLF
TRBJ1-2 | . | TRBD1 | TRBV19 | ASNKPGQSNYGYT
TRBJ2-7 | once | . | TRBV10-1 | AINRVQYEQY
TRBJ2-1 | . | . | TRBV9 | ASSVAGGHEQF
TRBJ1-2 | . | TRBD1 | TRBV2 | ASSARMTGIVYGYT
TRBJ2-5 | once | TRBD1 | TRBV5-1 | ASSPDRVWGSGTQY
TRBJ2-1 | . | . | TRBV6-2/TRBV6-3 | ASSPAEYNEQF
TRBJ1-1 | . | TRBD1 | TRBV5-1 | ASSLYPGGLTEAF
TRBJ1-2 | few | . | TRBV6-4 | ASSDPSGHNGYT
TRBJ1-1 | . | . | TRBV23-1 | ASSQSRAEAF
TRBJ2-2 | . | . | TRBV5-1 | ASSLVGGLNTGELF
TRBJ2-2 | . | . | TRBV6-6 | ASSYYHRGTGELF
TRBJ2-1 | . | . | TRBV5-1 | ASSLEGGPYNEQF
TRBJ2-5 | . | . | TRBV19 | ASSIARGSETQY
TRBJ1-1 | . | TRBD1 | TRBV5-1 | ASRPGTGGTEAF
TRBJ2-5 | . | TRBD2 | TRBV9 | ASSVGTSGVQETQY
TRBJ2-7 | . | . | TRBV6-1 | ASSDSQAEQY
TRBJ1-3 | . | . | TRBV19 | DIRLRSGNTIY
TRBJ1-1 | . | . | TRBV5-5 | ASSLERGAEAF
TRBJ1-6 | . | . | TRBV5-1 | ASSLGQNSPLH
TRBJ1-2 | . | . | TRBV15 | ATSREGRLSYGYT
TRBJ2-3 | . | TRBD2 | TRBV18 | ASSIGLASTDTQY
TRBJ2-7 | . | . | TRBV24-1 | ATSPRDFSYEQY
TRBJ2-7 | few | TRBD2 | TRBV19 | ASSPPGLAGGYEQY
TRBJ2-2 | once | TRBD2 | TRBV11-2 | ASSLSPLAGATGELF
TRBJ2-5 | . | . | TRBV18 | ASSPPYGRETQY
TRBJ1-2 | . | . | TRBV3-1/TRBV3-2 | ASSLKGGAGVQGGYT